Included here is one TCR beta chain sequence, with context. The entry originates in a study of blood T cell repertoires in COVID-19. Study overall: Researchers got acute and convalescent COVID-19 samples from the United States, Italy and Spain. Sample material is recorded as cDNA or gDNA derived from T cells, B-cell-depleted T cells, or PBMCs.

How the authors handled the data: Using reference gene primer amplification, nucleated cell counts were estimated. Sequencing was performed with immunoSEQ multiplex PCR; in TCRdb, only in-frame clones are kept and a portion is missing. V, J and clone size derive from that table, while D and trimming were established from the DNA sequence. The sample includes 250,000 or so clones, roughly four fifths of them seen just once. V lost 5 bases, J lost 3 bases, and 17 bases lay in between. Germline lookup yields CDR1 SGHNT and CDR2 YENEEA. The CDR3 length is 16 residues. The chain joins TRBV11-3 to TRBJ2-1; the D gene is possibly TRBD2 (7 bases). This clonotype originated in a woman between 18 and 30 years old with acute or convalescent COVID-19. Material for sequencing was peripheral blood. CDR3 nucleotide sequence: TGTGCCAGCAGCCCCCTCGGGGGAGGGGGCTACAATGAGCAGTTCTTC. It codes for CASSPLGGGGYNEQFF.